Following are 5 T cell receptor beta chains from one sample sequenced in a study of T cell responses to AZD1222 COVID-19 vaccine. Sequencing was performed with immunoSEQ multiplex PCR; in TCRdb, only in-frame clones are kept and a portion is missing. Among 100,000 to 150,000 clones listed, 91% were seen once. The material was peripheral blood, obtained 28 days after the second AZD1222 dose. Receptor source: an adult who received the AZD1222 COVID-19 vaccine.

The rearrangement uses TRBV9 and TRBJ2-3; 11 bases are a match to TRBD2. V gave up 0 bases and J gave up 3 bases; unmatched junction bases: 3. Germline V gene data show CDR1 as SGDLS and CDR2 as YYNGEE. CDR3 length: 16 residues. CDR3 residues: CASSVGTSGRTDTQYF. The CDR3 coding sequence is TGTGCCAGCAGCGTAGGAACTAGCGGGAGAACAGATACGCAGTATTTT. The full variable domain, in which reference TRBV9 and TRBJ2-3 provide the parts outside the CDR3, is DSGVTQTPKHLITATGQRVTLRCSPRSGDLSVYWYQQSLDQGLQFLIQYYNGEERAKGNILERFSAQQFPDLHSELNLSSLELGDSALYFCASSVGTSGRTDTQYFGPGTRLTVL.

V and J are TRBV10-3 and TRBJ2-1; 8 nucleotides align to TRBD2. The length of the CDR3 is 15 residues. CDR1 and CDR2 from the germline V gene are ENHRY and SYGVKD. Trimming cost V 2 bases and J 3 bases; bases outside gene matches: 3. The CDR3 DNA is TGTGCCATCAGTGAGCGGGAGGGCCTCTACAATGAGCAGTTCTTC. Its translation is CAISEREGLYNEQFF.

The chain is built from TRBV7-2 and TRBJ2-3; 10 nucleotides line up with TRBD2. The CDR3 loop spans 17 amino acids. CDR1 SGHTA and CDR2 FQGNSA come from the germline V gene. V lost 2 bases to trimming and J lost 2 bases; unmatched junction nucleotides: 7. The CDR3 protein is CASSLRAAGGFTDTQYF. DNA of the CDR3: TGTGCCAGCAGCTTAAGGGCAGCGGGAGGGTTCACAGATACGCAGTATTTT.

This chain uses TRBV30 with TRBJ1-5, with D hard to call. V dropped 2 bases and J dropped 6 bases, with 11 bases sitting between them. The germline CDR1 and CDR2 sequences are GTSNPN and SVGIG (reference sequence). CDR3 size: 13 residues. CDR3 sequence (DNA): TGTGCCTGGAGTCTCATCAGTAGTCAGCCCCAGCATTTT. Residues: CAWSLISSQPQHF.

The chain combines TRBV5-1 with TRBJ1-1, with no clear D. CDR1 is SGHRS, CDR2 YFSETQ, per germline. Trimming took off 6 bases at V and 7 bases at J, with 13 bases between the two ends. The CDR3 contains 12 residues. CDR3 region: CASKTPGREAFF. CDR3 sequence (DNA): TGCGCCAGCAAGACTCCGGGCCGTGAAGCTTTCTTT.